This is a list of T cell receptor beta chains from one sample in a study of metastatic and nonmetastatic thyroid tumors. TCRdb used MiXCR to call clones anew from the PCR reads. The table shows around 64,000 clones, with approximately 4.1% occurring only once. Specimen: blood. Receptors were obtained from a female donor with papillary thyroid cancer or a benign thyroid nodule (not recorded which). Some clones in this sample may be carry-over from other donors' samples. Both conserved end residues are part of each CDR3. Fields, in order: D gene, V gene, clone size, J gene, CDR3 protein, CDR3 DNA. A D gene is named only where the DNA matches it firmly. The size field is filled for only some rows; it gives once, few, many or a size class.

>TRBD1|TRBV28|many|TRBJ1-3
CASRKQGPKSGNTIYF
TGTGCCAGCAGGAAACAGGGGCCAAAGTCTGGAAACACCATATATTTT
>-|TRBV3-1|many|TRBJ2-1
CASSQRPVSEQFF
TGTGCCAGCAGCCAACGACCCGTCAGTGAGCAGTTCTTC
>TRBD2|TRBV2|many|TRBJ2-3
CASRAAGPDTQYF
TGTGCCAGCAGAGCAGCGGGACCAGATACGCAGTATTTT
>-|TRBV5-1|many|TRBJ1-2
CASSLASGDTYGYTF
TGCGCCAGCAGCTTGGCCTCGGGGGATACCTATGGCTACACCTTC
>-|TRBV7-9|-|TRBJ2-5
CASSLRQGGETQYF
TGTGCCAGCAGCTTACGACAGGGAGGAGAGACCCAGTACTTC
>-|TRBV27|few|TRBJ2-7
CASSRMCSYEQYF
TGTGCCAGCAGTCGGATGTGCTCCTACGAGCAGTACTTC
>TRBD1|TRBV6-1|many|TRBJ1-3
CASTLTGGRSGNTIYF
TGTGCCAGCACCCTGACAGGGGGTAGATCTGGAAACACCATATATTTT
>TRBD1|TRBV10-3|many|TRBJ2-2
CAISETPGQGTGELFF
TGTGCCATCAGTGAGACTCCGGGACAGGGCACCGGGGAGCTGTTTTTT
>TRBD1|TRBV6-1|many|TRBJ2-7
CASSTGQGGREEQYF
TGTGCCAGCAGTACCGGACAGGGGGGTCGTGAGGAGCAGTACTTC
>TRBD2|TRBV20-1|many|TRBJ2-1
CSASPGTSGGNEQFF
TGCAGTGCTAGCCCCGGGACTAGCGGCGGCAATGAGCAGTTCTTC
>-|TRBV18|many|TRBJ1-4
CASSQYLQINEKLFF
TGTGCCAGCTCACAGTATTTACAGATTAATGAAAAACTGTTTTTT
>-|TRBV7-9|many|TRBJ2-7
CASSLSVTGEQYF
TGTGCCAGCAGCTTGTCAGTCACAGGGGAGCAGTACTTC
>-|TRBV4-1|many|TRBJ1-2
CASSHQTRGLNYGYTF
TGCGCCAGCAGCCATCAAACCCGGGGCCTTAACTATGGCTACACCTTC
>TRBD2|TRBV2|-|TRBJ2-7
CASSETSGGPIYEQYF
TGTGCCAGCAGTGAAACTAGCGGGGGTCCCATATACGAGCAGTACTTC
>-|TRBV12-3/TRBV12-4|many|TRBJ1-5
CASSLMGAYQPQHF
TGTGCCAGCAGTTTGATGGGGGCATACCAGCCCCAGCATTTT
>TRBD1|TRBV10-3|many|TRBJ1-2
CAISEERGLGYTF
TGTGCCATCAGTGAGGAAAGGGGGCTTGGCTACACCTTC
>TRBD2|TRBV12-3/TRBV12-4|few|TRBJ2-7
CASSQSSGRKYEQYF
TGTGCCAGCAGCCAGTCTAGCGGGAGGAAATACGAGCAGTACTTC
>TRBD1|TRBV6-1|many|TRBJ2-7
CASSSGTGLSEQYF
TGTGCCAGCAGCTCCGGGACAGGGCTCTCAGAGCAGTACTTC
>-|TRBV7-2|few|TRBJ2-5
CASSFGGQQETQYF
TGTGCCAGCAGCTTTGGCGGGCAGCAAGAGACCCAGTACTTC
>TRBD2|TRBV5-6|-|TRBJ2-1
CASSFFAGVSLEQFF
TGTGCCAGCAGCTTTTTCGCGGGAGTATCGCTTGAGCAGTTCTTC
>TRBD2|TRBV10-3|many|TRBJ2-1
CAISVDGLAGNNEQFF
TGTGCCATCAGTGTAGACGGACTAGCGGGTAACAATGAGCAGTTCTTC